This T cell receptor (beta chain) originates from a study of blood T cell repertoires in COVID-19 (dated by TCRdb to the early 2020s). General notes on the study: Samples covering the acute and convalescent phases of COVID-19 were provided by collaborators in the United States, Italy and Spain. The prospective study material was composed of cDNA or gDNA derived from T cells, B-cell-depleted T cells, or PBMCs. Deeply sampled blood TCRbeta repertoires from subjects exposed to, actively infected with, or recovered from COVID-19 were included in the dataset. A freely available public database, intended as a resource for researchers studying the immune response to SARS-CoV-2, is where the repertoires were released. The samples were drawn from two sources: the first 160 participants of the ongoing ImmuneRACE study, and 1,000 to 1,500 subjects contributed by 6 global collaborators. Sample metadata almost always included a de-identified subject ID, COVID-19 status, age in years and sex. Where available, HLA class I and class II types were obtained from metadata supplied by the sample provider rather than from assay-based typing. Study-wide findings and limitations: The amount of clinical and demographic metadata varied by source and participant and was provided uncurated.

TCRbeta CDR3 regions were amplified from genomic DNA by means of the immunoSEQ Assay, a bias-controlled multiplex PCR. The published analysis was carried out like this. The number of nucleated cells in each sample was estimated by amplification of reference gene primers within the assay. Sequence reads were collapsed and filtered to measure the absolute abundance of every unique TCRbeta CDR3 rearrangement. For each sample, productive Simpson clonality was calculated as the square root of Simpson's diversity index across productive rearrangements. TCRdb carries this immuneACCESS record with in-frame sequences only. Its versions omit some clonotypes, under half of them owing to an unresolved V gene in the studies checked, with the rest unexplained. V, J and clone size are those of that table, while D and trimming were read from the DNA. The sample table holds around 370,000 clones, of which roughly 91% were seen once. Of the sample, 1.2% falls within the top ten clones.

Participants in the prospective study were enrolled through a virtual design, were aged 18 to 89 years, and lived in 20 to 30 United States geographic areas. To assign participants to cohorts, the prospective study relied on clinical history that participants themselves reported in a screening survey and a study questionnaire. Recovered participants in ImmuneRACE Cohort 3 were defined as having two consecutive negative NP/OP PCR tests, clearance from a healthcare professional, or resolution of symptoms. In the prospective study, mobile phlebotomists collected whole blood, serum and a nasopharyngeal or oropharyngeal swab from each participant. Over a roughly 2-month period, participants in the prospective study had the option of providing additional blood draws and questionnaires. Prospective study blood samples were shipped either frozen or at room temperature before DNA extraction. Points on this clone: Its target antigen remains unknown. A junction boundary mismatches the germline segment, possibly from a read error.

For CDR1 and CDR2, the germline V gene (reference sequence) lists LNHDA and SQIVND. Taken from cysteine to phenylalanine, the CDR3 has 13 residues. The retained sequence is limited to the CDR3, 39 bases, with the frame set at the first base. The chain employs TRBV19 and TRBJ1-2, and the D gene may be TRBD1, 6 bases matching. Sequenced sample: PBMCs or T cells enriched from blood (not recorded which). The clonotype comes from a woman aged 18-30 years who had recovered from COVID-19. The DNA reads TGTGCCAGTAGTCAACAGGGAACTGGGGCTCTCTACTTC. It is translated as CASSQQGTGALYF. Outside the CDR3, residues come from the reference TRBV19 and TRBJ1-2 proteins, so the full variable domain is: DGGITQSPKYLFRKEGQNVTLSCEQNLNHDAMYWYRQDPGQGLRLIYYSQIVNDFQKGDIAEGYSVSREKKESFPLTVTSAQKNPTAFYLCASSQQGTGALYFGSGTRLTVV.